This entry lists 11 T cell receptor beta chains sequenced from one sample in a study of OX40 agonist ivuxolimab in advanced cancers. TCRdb's copy holds only in-frame clones and misses some; the assay was immunoSEQ multiplex PCR. Of tens of thousands of clones in the sample, more than 65% were seen once. Source: CD4+ or CD8+ T cells sorted from blood, taken in a trial of the OX40 agonist ivuxolimab. These receptors were collected from an adult with an advanced solid tumor such as melanoma, head and neck, liver or kidney cancer.

The J gene is TRBJ1-3, the V gene TRBV5-1; 9 nucleotides match TRBD1. Trimming cost V 1 base and J 4 bases; bases outside gene matches: 6. Germline CDR1 and CDR2: SGHRS and YFSETQ. The CDR3 is made up of 16 amino acids. The CDR3 loop reads CASSLKTGGYGNTIYF. The CDR3 nucleotides read TGCGCCAGCAGCTTGAAGACAGGGGGTTACGGAAACACCATATATTTT.

This clone came up once. No conserved phenylalanine or tryptophan is present at the end of the CDR3, so a read error is the likely explanation. The chain couples TRBV11-1 to TRBJ2-2; 13 nucleotides line up with TRBD2. Germline assignment: CDR1 SGHAT and CDR2 FQDESV (reference sequence). V shed 5 bases, J shed 0 bases, and the junction held 3 bases outside the gene matches. The CDR3 totals 17 residues. CDR3 in amino acids: CASSTGTSGTNTGELFL. As DNA, the CDR3 is TGTGCCAGCAGCACCGGGACTAGCGGGACGAACACCGGGGAGCTGTTTCTT.

This clone occurred once. The genes are TRBV9 and TRBJ2-1; 9 bases align to TRBD2. The V and J ends lost 4 bases and 2 bases, in that order; junction bases with no gene match: 4. CDR1 and CDR2 from the germline V gene are SGDLS and YYNGEE. The CDR3 covers 15 residues. The CDR3 is CASSPRLAAYNEQFF. CDR3 DNA sequence: TGTGCCAGCAGCCCTCGACTAGCGGCCTACAATGAGCAGTTCTTC. The entire variable domain, with the rest obtained from reference TRBV9 and TRBJ2-1, is as follows: DSGVTQTPKHLITATGQRVTLRCSPRSGDLSVYWYQQSLDQGLQFLIQYYNGEERAKGNILERFSAQQFPDLHSELNLSSLELGDSALYFCASSPRLAAYNEQFFGPGTRLTVL.

CDR3 region: CASSLGQGGYEQYF. The CDR3 region has the DNA TGCGCCAGCAGCTTGGGACAGGGCGGCTACGAGCAGTACTTC. This chain joins TRBV5-1 and TRBJ2-7, with 7 positions matching TRBD1. V trimming: 0 bases; J trimming: 3 bases; junction bases outside the gene matches: 3. The CDR3 contains 14 residues. Germline lookup yields CDR1 SGHRS and CDR2 YFSETQ.

J is TRBJ2-1 and V is TRBV19; unclear D gene. Germline V CDR1 and CDR2: LNHDA, SQIVND (reference sequence). This CDR3 has 13 residues. With 3 bases removed from V and 8 bases from J, the gap between germline ends came to 11 bases. The CDR3 DNA is TGTGCCAGTAGTATCGGTGTTGAGGATGAGCAGTTCTTC. Translation: CASSIGVEDEQFF.

V is TRBV2 and J is TRBJ2-1; TRBD2 aligns across 13 bases. Germline CDR1 SNHLY, CDR2 FYNNEI. V shed 7 bases and J 8 bases; nucleotides not matched to a gene: 8. The CDR3 length is 15 residues. In DNA form, the CDR3 reads TGTGCCAGCACTGGACTAGCGGGAGCGGGCGATGAGCAGTTCTTC. Encoded protein: CASTGLAGAGDEQFF.

The V and J genes are TRBV6-5 and TRBJ2-7; 9 nucleotides agree with TRBD1. CDR1 and CDR2 (germline): MNHEY, SVGAGI. Trimming cost V 6 bases and J 6 bases; bases outside gene matches: 12. The CDR3 sequence is 15 residues long. The CDR3 DNA is TGTGCCAGCAGGTACACCTGGGACAGGGTCAGCGAGCAGTACTTC. This translates into CASRYTWDRVSEQYF.

The chain recombines TRBV5-1 with TRBJ2-1, with D perhaps assigned TRBD1 or TRBD2 (5 bases each). This CDR3 has 13 amino acids. Trimming stripped 5 bases from V and 6 bases from J, with 12 bases between. Germline V CDR1 and CDR2: SGHRS, YFSETQ. For the CDR3, the DNA is TGCGCCAGCAGAGGGACGGATTCCAATGAGCAGTTCTTC. Its translation is CASRGTDSNEQFF.

The V and J genes are TRBV6-5 and TRBJ2-2; no clear D gene. The ends were cut back, 5 bases at V and 2 bases at J, with 9 bases in the middle. Germline lookup yields CDR1 MNHEY and CDR2 SVGAGI. The CDR3 runs 14 residues. DNA for the CDR3: TGTGCCAGCAGTGAACGGGCCAACACCGGGGAGCTGTTTTTT. This translates into CASSERANTGELFF.

Only a few counts were recorded for this clone. The chain joins TRBV15 to TRBJ1-1; D unclear. V lost 0 bases and J lost 8, with 13 bases in between. The CDR3 sequence is 14 residues long. Germline CDR1 LNHNV, CDR2 YYDKDF (reference sequence). This CDR3 reads CATSRDQERWEAFF. In DNA form, the CDR3 reads TGTGCCACCAGCAGAGATCAGGAACGTTGGGAAGCTTTCTTT.

This sequence joins TRBV6-5 and TRBJ2-7, with 8 bases lining up with TRBD1. V shed 2 bases and J 1 base; nucleotides not matched to a gene: 1. CDR3 length: 14 amino acids. CDR1 and CDR2 (germline): MNHEY, SVGAGI. CDR3: CASSYTGGSYEQYF. In nucleotides, the CDR3 is TGTGCCAGCAGTTACACAGGGGGGTCCTACGAGCAGTACTTC.